This T cell receptor (beta chain) was profiled in a study of identical twins (dated by TCRdb to the mid-2010s). Study-level background: TCR alpha and beta repertoires from monozygotic twins, unrelated adults of various ages and cord blood were deep-sequenced to test whether fetal clonotypes persist. To rule out contamination, replicate twin experiments were performed at different times with different library preparation protocols.

The sample holds a few counts of this clonotype. It has no known antigen specificity. No clone much larger than this one lies a single base away; base qualities are absent. Every donor was a healthy Caucasian. Three pairs of female monozygotic twins, all aged roughly 18 to 30 years, made up the twin cohort. The RNA used for TCR libraries was isolated from peripheral blood mononuclear cells. Study-level results and caveats: Compared with coincidental sharing between unrelated individuals, an excess of low generation-probability sequences was observed among out-of-frame TCR alpha sequences shared between twins. Because the same donors could not be followed over many years, conclusions were based on cross-sectional statistical analysis. Abundant cord blood beta clonotypes carried fewer insertions; young adult naive repertoires showed a weaker similar trend, while memory repertoires showed none. Invariant T cells such as MAIT and iNKT could partly confound zero-insertion analyses, although diverse VJ usage argued against such confounding for most clonotypes. Recombination models systematically underestimated out-of-frame TCR alpha sharing in monozygotic twins but agreed with sharing between unrelated individuals. A weaker excess of twin sharing was found in beta out-of-frame sequences because the signal-to-noise ratio was lowered by fewer shared sequences.

The germline V gene specifies SGHRS as CDR1 and YFSETQ as CDR2. The cysteine opens and the phenylalanine closes a CDR3 of 14 amino acids. The DNA shown is the 42-base CDR3, in frame from base 1. From V the trimming removes 4 bases and from J it removes 5 bases, while the gene matches leave 5 bases of the junction unaccounted for. Library construction relied on 5' RACE. This sample was sequenced with an Illumina HiSeq 2000. Template switching added a universal primer binding site, and the final cDNA carried a unique molecular identifier that allowed TCR cDNA molecules to be counted accurately. First-strand cDNA for TCR alpha and beta chains was synthesized from specific primers in the conserved constant-segment region. To control for contamination, every cDNA library carried two barcodes: a SMART-Mk sample barcode plus Illumina barcodes. Two successive PCR steps introduced TruSeq adapter sequences along with Illumina sample barcodes. The TCR alpha and beta cDNA libraries were sequenced on the Illumina HiSeq platform using custom primers. The published analysis was carried out like this. MiGEC was used to process raw reads and extract unique molecular identifiers, and MiXCR was used to find CDR3 positions. For each individual, recombination models were inferred using an EM algorithm with the repgenHMM and IGoR tools. The analysis of shared clonotypes was done with the tcR package in R, with sharing normalized by the product of cloneset sizes. To study raw recombination free of thymic and clonal selection effects, out-of-frame nonproductive sequences were analyzed. TCRdb ran its own pipeline on the public reads, namely fastp trimming at Q25 and MiXCR clone calling, and kept in-frame beta chains. A single entry per CDR3 protein holds the most common genes and DNA from its merged rows. TCRdb's processing, not the authors' own work, is the source of the V and J calls. This sample comprises around 690,000 distinct CDR3 sequences, less than 25% of them detected only once. 4% to 4.5% of the sample lies in the top ten.

These data are also associated with another study on T cells expressing NK-cell markers. Taken from the second paper: Three sorted T-cell subsets (CD3+CD56+NKG2C+, CD3+CD56+NKG2C- and CD3+CD56-NKG2C+) from fewer than 10 donors had their TCR beta-chain repertoires profiled. Among the eight sequenced donors, only one was HCMV-seronegative, while the other seven were HCMV-seropositive. To restrict sorting to alphabetaTCR-expressing T cells, an anti-gammadeltaTCR antibody was added in several experiments. In six donors, the dominant CD3+CD56+NKG2C+ clonotypes were among the top 10 CD8+ clonotypes and accounted for about 1.0-7.5% of CD8+ T cells. Those dominant clonotypes were again the most abundant among CD3+CD56-NKG2C+ cells in a handful of donors, at about 25-60.1%. Whether the expanded NKG2C-expressing T cell clones were specific for HCMV antigens was left unclear. The eight sequenced donors were randomly selected healthy volunteers, three men and five women. To determine HCMV serostatus, a commercial ELISA kit was used to detect HCMV-specific IgG in serum. For roughly six donors, bulk peripheral blood T-cell repertoires were also sequenced from unsorted PBMC. MIGEC was used to demultiplex reads and group reads by UMI, and MiTCR was used to assemble and quantify clonotypes. To remove erroneous sequences, TCR cDNA sequences were retained only when supported by two or more reads. The tcR package was used for downstream repertoire analysis, with clonotypes matched between fractions based on CDR3 nucleotide sequence plus V segment. VDJmatch was used to annotate antigen specificity against VDJdb, with one amino acid substitution in CDR3 permitted.

The chain links TRBV5-1 with TRBJ1-1; the junction holds 10 bases that match TRBD1. This clonotype was obtained from a woman between 18 and 30 years old in good health. The specimen sequenced was PBMCs. The CDR3 region: CASSRDRGSTEAFF. In nucleotide form, the sequence is TGCGCCAGCAGCCGGGACAGGGGATCGACTGAAGCTTTCTTT.